This TCR beta chain was sequenced during a study of T cells in Graves' hyperthyroidism and ophthalmopathy. This clonotype has a count of ten or more. What was amplified from RNA transcripts were TCR beta CDR3 regions. First-round RT-PCR with HTBI primers amplified the TCR CDR3 region. One entry per CDR3 protein, called by TCRdb with MiXCR from the multiplex PCR reads. The sample lists about 350,000 distinct CDR3 sequences, over 11% occurring once. From germline, CDR1 is MDHEN and CDR2 SYDVKM. The CDR3 is made up of 17 amino acids. V shed 2 bases and J shed 0 bases, with 17 bases lying between them. The rearrangement links TRBV28 to TRBJ2-7; D call uncertain. The receptor was isolated from a woman in her twenties or thirties with Graves' hyperthyroidism. The sequencing input was blood. The CDR3, as DNA: TGTGCCAGCAGTTTAGTCGGTAGGACCAAAACCTCCTACGAGCAGTACTTC. It codes for CASSLVGRTKTSYEQYF.